One sample yielded the 8 T cell receptor beta chains listed below, sequenced in a study of T cell clonotyping in hematopoietic cell transplantation. The repertoire was sequenced with immunoSEQ multiplex PCR; TCRdb's copy has only in-frame clones and lacks some. The sample consists of under 9,500 clones, around 85% of them appearing once. The specimen comprised PBMCs, sampled 180 days after allogeneic stem cell transplant. These receptors came from a female patient in her 30s who had an allogeneic stem cell transplant, so the T cells may come from the graft donor. Some clones in this sample may be carry-over from other donors' samples.

The J gene is TRBJ1-2, the V gene TRBV9; perhaps TRBD1 as D (6 bases). V lost 3 bases and J 0 bases, leaving 18 bases between the germline ends. Looked up from germline, CDR1 is SGDLS and CDR2 is YYNGEE. There are 17 residues in the CDR3. The DNA of the CDR3 is TGTGCCAGCAGCGAGTGGGGACACCGACGCCCTAACTATGGCTACACCTTC. It specifies CASSEWGHRRPNYGYTF. The full variable domain, with the rest looked up from reference TRBV9 and TRBJ1-2, is DSGVTQTPKHLITATGQRVTLRCSPRSGDLSVYWYQQSLDQGLQFLIQYYNGEERAKGNILERFSAQQFPDLHSELNLSSLELGDSALYFCASSEWGHRRPNYGYTFGSGTRLTVV.

The J gene is TRBJ2-2, the V gene TRBV19, with D possibly being TRBD1 (6 bases). Trimming left V 3 bases short and J 6 bases short, with 14 bases between. Germline CDR1 is LNHDA and CDR2 is SQIVND (reference sequence). CDR3 size: 15 residues. CDR3 loop: CASSIRGEDPGELFF. The DNA of the CDR3 is TGTGCCAGTAGTATCAGGGGAGAGGATCCCGGGGAGCTGTTTTTT.

The chain employs TRBV9 and TRBJ2-7; the match to TRBD2 covers 11 bases. The J segment lost 2 bases and the V segment lost 0 bases, leaving 1 base of the junction unmatched. CDR1 SGDLS and CDR2 YYNGEE come from the germline V gene. The CDR3 has 15 amino acids. For the CDR3, the DNA is TGTGCCAGCAGCGTAGCTAGCGGGGGGACCTACGAGCAGTACTTC. Translating it yields CASSVASGGTYEQYF.

The chain carries TRBV4-1 and TRBJ1-4; D is unresolved. Trimming left V 0 bases short and J 9 bases short, with 23 bases between. The CDR3 spans 18 residues. Germline V gene lookup returns CDR1 MGHRA and CDR2 YSYEKL. Written as DNA, the CDR3 is TGCGCCAGCAGCCAAGATACGGGAGTCACTCTTCGACGGCAAAAACTGTTTTTT. Residues: CASSQDTGVTLRRQKLFF.

V is TRBV9 and J is TRBJ2-3, with D unclear. The CDR3 length is 16 residues. V gave up 4 bases and J gave up 0 bases, with 15 bases separating them. CDR1 SGDLS and CDR2 YYNGEE come from the germline V gene. As DNA, the CDR3 is TGTGCCAGCAGCCCCGCGGTCTCAACTAGCACAGATACGCAGTATTTT. It codes for CASSPAVSTSTDTQYF.

The chain has TRBV11-2 and TRBJ2-6; D ambiguous. The CDR3 totals 15 residues. From germline, CDR1 is SGHAT and CDR2 FQNNGV. V gave up 3 bases and J gave up 0 bases, with 6 bases separating them. The CDR3 coding sequence is TGTGCCAGCAGCTTCGGGCACTCTGGGGCCAACGTCCTGACTTTC. As protein: CASSFGHSGANVLTF.

This CDR3 reads CASSEPGQGIYEQYF. DNA of the CDR3: TGTGCCAGCAGCGAGCCGGGACAGGGAATCTACGAGCAGTACTTC. This rearrangement joins TRBV6-5 to TRBJ2-7; 9 nucleotides line up with TRBD1. This CDR3 is 15 amino acids long. The junction had 9 bases not matched to a gene; V was cut back by 6 bases and J by 3 bases. Germline-derived CDR1 and CDR2 are MNHEY and SVGAGI.

The chain carries TRBV6-1 and TRBJ2-7; 7 nucleotides line up with TRBD2. CDR1 is MNHNS and CDR2 is SASEGT in the germline V gene. The CDR3 sequence is 16 residues long. Unmatched junction bases numbered 11, after V lost 2 bases and J lost 4 bases. The chain's CDR3 is CASSENSGTTIYEQYF. The CDR3 coding sequence is TGTGCCAGCAGTGAAAACTCCGGGACTACAATTTACGAGCAGTACTTC.